This TCR delta chain was captured by sequencing in a study of human gamma delta and Vdelta1 T cells (dated 2018 in TCRdb). At the level of the whole study: The study examined Delta One T cells, which are Vd1+ gamma-delta T cells, as cytotoxic effectors against acute myeloid leukemia.

Receptor amplification or capture employed PCR. The listed sequencing device is Illumina MiSeq. TCRdb processed the public reads again with the CATT caller, after which rows with matching DNA were combined. Recorded for this sample are over 10,000 delta-chain clones; almost 50% of them occurred a single time. The ten largest clones add up to about 1.6% of the sample. A remark on this clone: There is no known antigen for this receptor. Qualities for individual bases were not recorded, and no much larger clone is one base off.

Broad study findings and their caveats: Polyclonality and broad cytotoxic targeting of acute myeloid leukemia were reported for Delta One T cells.

At the junction V is shortened by 1 base and J by 0 bases; bases outside the gene matches: 15. The CDR3 numbers 20 residues from cysteine through phenylalanine. Only the CDR3 DNA stays, 60 bases, in frame from base 1. In the germline V gene, CDR1 corresponds to TSWWSYY and CDR2 to QGS. The receptor was isolated from a human donor in good health. The V gene is TRDV1 and the J gene is TRDJ1; 9 nucleotides in the junction match TRDD3. What was sequenced was Vdelta1 gamma-delta T cells from blood grown in culture (DOT cells). Sample cell subset or site, as interpreted from the label and publication: Delta One T cells, in vitro expanded/differentiated Vd1+ gamma-delta T cells. The DNA sequence is given as TGTGCTCTTGGGGAACGGTTAATCCCTACTTCTGGGGGATACACCGATAAACTCATCTTT. The translation is CALGERLIPTSGGYTDKLIF.